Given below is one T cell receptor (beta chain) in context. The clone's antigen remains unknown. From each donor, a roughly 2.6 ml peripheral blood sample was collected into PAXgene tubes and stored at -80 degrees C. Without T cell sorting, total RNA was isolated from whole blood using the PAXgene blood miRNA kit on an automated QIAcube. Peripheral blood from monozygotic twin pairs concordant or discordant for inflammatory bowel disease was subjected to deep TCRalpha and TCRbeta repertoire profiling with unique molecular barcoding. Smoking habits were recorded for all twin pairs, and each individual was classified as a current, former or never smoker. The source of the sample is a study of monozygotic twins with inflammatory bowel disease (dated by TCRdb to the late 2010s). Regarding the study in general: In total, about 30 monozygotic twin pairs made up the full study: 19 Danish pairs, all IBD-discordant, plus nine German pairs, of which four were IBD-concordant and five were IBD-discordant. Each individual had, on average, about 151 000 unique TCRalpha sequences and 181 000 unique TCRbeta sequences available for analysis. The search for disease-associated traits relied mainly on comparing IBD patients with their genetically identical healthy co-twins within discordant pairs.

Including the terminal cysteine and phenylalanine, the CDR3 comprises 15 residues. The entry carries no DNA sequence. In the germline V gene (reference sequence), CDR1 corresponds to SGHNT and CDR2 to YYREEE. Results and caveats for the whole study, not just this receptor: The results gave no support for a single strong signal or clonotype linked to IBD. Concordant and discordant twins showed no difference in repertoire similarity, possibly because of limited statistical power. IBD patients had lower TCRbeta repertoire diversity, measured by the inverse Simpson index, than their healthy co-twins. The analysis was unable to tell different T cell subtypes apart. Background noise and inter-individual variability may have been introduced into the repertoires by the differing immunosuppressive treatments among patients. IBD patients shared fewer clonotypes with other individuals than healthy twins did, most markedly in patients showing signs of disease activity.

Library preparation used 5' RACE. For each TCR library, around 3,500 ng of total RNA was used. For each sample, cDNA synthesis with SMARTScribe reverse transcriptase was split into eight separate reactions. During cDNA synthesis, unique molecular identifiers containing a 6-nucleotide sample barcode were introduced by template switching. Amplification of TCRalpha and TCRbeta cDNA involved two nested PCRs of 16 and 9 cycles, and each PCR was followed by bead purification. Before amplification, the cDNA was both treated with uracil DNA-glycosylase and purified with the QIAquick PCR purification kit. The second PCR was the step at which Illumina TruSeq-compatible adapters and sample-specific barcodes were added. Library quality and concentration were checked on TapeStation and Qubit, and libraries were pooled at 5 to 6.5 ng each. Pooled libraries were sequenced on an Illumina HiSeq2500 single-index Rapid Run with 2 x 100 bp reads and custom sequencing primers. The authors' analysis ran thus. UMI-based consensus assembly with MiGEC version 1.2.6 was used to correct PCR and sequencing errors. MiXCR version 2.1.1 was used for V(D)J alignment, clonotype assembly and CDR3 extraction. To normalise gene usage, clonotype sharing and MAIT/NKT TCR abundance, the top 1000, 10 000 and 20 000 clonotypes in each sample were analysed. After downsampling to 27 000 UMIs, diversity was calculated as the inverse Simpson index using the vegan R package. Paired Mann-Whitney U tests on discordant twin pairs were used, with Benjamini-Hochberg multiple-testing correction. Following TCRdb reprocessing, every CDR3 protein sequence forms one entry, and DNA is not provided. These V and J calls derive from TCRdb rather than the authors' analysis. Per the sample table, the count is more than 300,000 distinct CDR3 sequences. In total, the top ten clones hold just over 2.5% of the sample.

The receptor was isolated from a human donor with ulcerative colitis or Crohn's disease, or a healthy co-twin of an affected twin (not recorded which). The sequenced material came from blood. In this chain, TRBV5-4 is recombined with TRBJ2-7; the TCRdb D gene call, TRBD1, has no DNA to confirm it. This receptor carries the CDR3 CASSAPGQDSYEQYF. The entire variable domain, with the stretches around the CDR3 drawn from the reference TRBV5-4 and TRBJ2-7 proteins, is ETGVTQSPTHLIKTRGQQVTLRCSSQSGHNTVSWYQQALGQGPQFIFQYYREEENGRGNFPPRFSGLQFPNYSSELNVNALELDDSALYLCASSAPGQDSYEQYFGPGTRLTVT.